This TCR beta chain emerged from a study of blood T cell repertoires in COVID-19. Study context: PBMCs, B-cell-depleted T cells, or T cells were the source of the cDNA or gDNA that made up the material.

The CDR3 covers 13 residues. Germline lookup yields CDR1 SGDLS and CDR2 YYNGEE. V lost 0 bases, J lost 11 bases, and 14 bases lay in between. Original processing notes: Counts of nucleated cells, estimated from reference gene primer amplification, were obtained. TCRdb's copy holds only in-frame clones and misses some; the assay was immunoSEQ multiplex PCR. Clonal size and the V and J genes are those of that table, whereas D and trimming came from the DNA. This sample has approximately 41,000 clones; about four fifths occur once, and the top ten carry 30% to 45%. Sequencing was carried out using peripheral blood. The TCR was taken from a man in his forties with active or convalescent COVID-19. J is TRBJ1-1 and V is TRBV9; D is possibly TRBD1 (5 bases). CDR3 DNA: TGTGCCAGCAGCGTAGGAGGGGAGGGGCTGGCTTTCTTT. As protein: CASSVGGEGLAFF.